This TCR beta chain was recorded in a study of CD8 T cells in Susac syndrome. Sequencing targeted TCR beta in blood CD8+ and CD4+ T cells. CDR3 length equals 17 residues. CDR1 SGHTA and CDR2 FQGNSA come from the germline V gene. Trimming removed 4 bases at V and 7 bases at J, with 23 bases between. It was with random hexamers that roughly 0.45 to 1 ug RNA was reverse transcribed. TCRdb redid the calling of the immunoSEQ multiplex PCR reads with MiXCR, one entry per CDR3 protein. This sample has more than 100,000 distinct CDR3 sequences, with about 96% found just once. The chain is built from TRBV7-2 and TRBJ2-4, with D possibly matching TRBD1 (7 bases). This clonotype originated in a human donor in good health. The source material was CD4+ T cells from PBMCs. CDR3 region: CASSSTIRAGGSNIQYF. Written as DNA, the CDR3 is TGTGCCAGCAGCTCCACAATCCGCGCAGGGGGGTCCAACATTCAGTACTTC.